Ten or more counts support the clone carrying this T cell receptor beta chain. This specimen comes from a study of T cells in Graves' hyperthyroidism and ophthalmopathy. Any patient presenting with uncontrolled infection, other autoimmune disease, pregnancy or lactation was left out. V was trimmed by 0 bases and J by 1 base, leaving 7 bases between them. The germline V gene has CDR1 SGHNT and CDR2 YYREEE (reference sequence). This CDR3 spans 14 amino acids. TCR beta CDR3 region amplification was performed from RNA transcripts. In the first-round RT-PCR of the TCR CDR3, the HTBI primer set was used. TCRdb independently ran MiXCR on the multiplex PCR reads; one entry per CDR3 protein. The repertoire holds 95,000 to 110,000 distinct CDR3 sequences, with approximately 15% as singletons.

This receptor was identified in a woman aged 50 to 60 with Graves' hyperthyroidism. V is TRBV5-4 and J is TRBJ1-1, with D unclear. Sequenced sample: blood. Written as DNA, the CDR3 is TGTGCCAGCAGCTTGGCCCGGCCGAACACTGAAGCTTTCTTT. It yields the protein CASSLARPNTEAFF.